Below are 27 T cell receptor beta chains sequenced from a single sample in a study of radiation and T cells in renal cell carcinoma. As to time point: blood 4 weeks post-SBRT, at nephrectomy. The treatment here: 15 Gy SBRT to primary tumor, nephrectomy 4 weeks later. Using immunoSEQ multiplex PCR, the repertoire was profiled, and TCRdb retains in-frame clones only, with some absent. The sample records approximately 83,000 clones, around four fifths being singletons. Material: blood, obtained from a patient whose treatment included radiotherapy and nephrectomy. The receptors shown here come from a man between 50 and 59 years old with renal cell carcinoma.

The rearrangement joins TRBV21-1 to TRBJ1-1. TRBV21-1 is termed a pseudogene. The CDR3 loop spans 17 amino acids. CDR3 region: CASSNNELTNQYTEAFF. The DNA of the CDR3 is TGTGCCAGCAGCAATAATGAGTTAACCAATCAGTACACTGAAGCTTTCTTT.

This clone was counted a single time. The genes are TRBV10-3 and TRBJ2-7, with a possible D match to TRBD2 (7 bases). The CDR3 covers 17 residues. In germline, CDR1 is ENHRY, CDR2 SYGVKD. V was cut by 4 bases and J by 5 bases, with 24 bases left in between. The CDR3 is CAISVRAVSGGYNEQYF. The CDR3 nucleotides read TGTGCCATCAGTGTCCGCGCGGTTTCGGGGGGCTACAACGAGCAGTACTTC.

The chain has TRBV4-2 and TRBJ2-7; weak D call: TRBD2 (5 bases). V lost 0 bases to trimming and J lost 0 bases, with 12 bases between them. CDR3 length equals 16 residues. The germline gives CDR1 LGHNA, CDR2 YNFKEQ. The CDR3 region has the DNA TGTGCCAGCAGCCAAGAAGCGGCGTTCGGCTCCTACGAGCAGTACTTC. Translation: CASSQEAAFGSYEQYF.

The count of this clone is one. The V call is TRBV10-3, the J call TRBJ2-7, with D possibly TRBD2 on 7 matching bases. The CDR3 has 12 residues. Per germline, CDR1 ENHRY and CDR2 SYGVKD. Deletions cut 8 bases from V and 6 bases from J, with 14 bases between. The CDR3 reads CAIDQGGGEQYF. DNA for the CDR3: TGTGCCATCGATCAGGGAGGGGGCGAGCAGTACTTC.

The rearrangement joins TRBV7-9 to TRBJ2-4; 7 bases are a match to TRBD1. The V gene end was trimmed by 2 bases and the J gene end by 6 bases; junction bases not matched to a gene: 1. In germline, CDR1 is SEHNR, CDR2 FQNEAQ (reference sequence). The CDR3 is 13 amino acids. The CDR3 DNA reads as TGTGCCAGCAGCTTAAACAGGGGAAACATTCAGTACTTC. This gives the protein CASSLNRGNIQYF.

The chain recombines TRBV12-5 with TRBJ1-6; D unresolved. Germline CDR1 is LGHNT and CDR2 is FRNRAP. V was shortened by 2 bases and J by 7 bases, with 6 bases between the two germline ends. The CDR3 spans 13 residues. The CDR3 region is CASGLMANSPLHF. In nucleotides, the CDR3 is TGTGCTAGTGGTTTGATGGCCAATTCACCCCTCCACTTT.

This clone was found once. The chain employs TRBV4-1 and TRBJ1-2; D is unresolved. The CDR3 is 12 amino acids. The germline V and J ends were trimmed by 1 base and 3 bases, with 3 bases remaining between them. The germline V gene encodes CDR1 MGHRA and CDR2 YSYEKL. This CDR3 reads CASSQAHYGYTF. In nucleotides, the CDR3 is TGCGCCAGCAGCCAAGCCCACTATGGCTACACCTTC.

J is TRBJ2-7 and V is TRBV18; D not certain. Deletions cut 3 bases from V and 7 bases from J, with 13 bases between. CDR3 length: 13 residues. Germline lookup yields CDR1 KGHSH and CDR2 LQKENI. The CDR3 sequence: CASSPAGWREQYF. In DNA, the CDR3 is TGTGCCAGCTCACCCGCCGGGTGGCGGGAGCAGTACTTC. Full variable domain (rest looked up from reference TRBV18 and TRBJ2-7): NAGVMQNPRHLVRRRGQEARLRCSPMKGHSHVYWYRQLPEEGLKFMVYLQKENIIDESGMPKERFSAEFPKEGPSILRIQQVVRGDSAAYFCASSPAGWREQYFGPGTRLTVT.

The chain joins TRBV30 to TRBJ1-2; D is unresolved. The germline V gene has CDR1 GTSNPN and CDR2 SVGIG (reference sequence). The CDR3 consists of 12 residues. V was pared by 2 bases and J by 4 bases, with 8 bases between. CDR3 in amino acids: CAWSSARYGYTF. CDR3 DNA sequence: TGTGCCTGGAGTTCGGCCCGCTATGGCTACACCTTC.

The CDR3 DNA sequence: TGCGCCAGCAGCTTGGGGGCAGGGCGCACAGATACGCAGTATTTT. It translates to CASSLGAGRTDTQYF. The chain couples TRBV5-1 to TRBJ2-3; the D gene is possibly TRBD1 (5 bases). Germline CDR1 SGHRS, CDR2 YFSETQ. This CDR3 region has 15 residues. Trimming left V 0 bases short and J 1 base short, with 9 bases between.

The gene calls are TRBV9 and TRBJ2-7, with D possibly matching TRBD2 (6 bases). The germline CDR1 and CDR2 sequences are SGDLS and YYNGEE. The CDR3 length is 13 residues. The V end was cut by 0 bases, the J end by 12 bases, with 16 bases between. The CDR3 loop is CASSVGDSRRLYF. DNA for the CDR3: TGTGCCAGCAGCGTAGGGGACTCGAGACGACTGTACTTC.

The chain has TRBV30 and TRBJ1-5; a weak D match, TRBD1 (5 bases). The CDR3 consists of 15 residues. CDR1 and CDR2 from the germline V gene are GTSNPN and SVGIG (reference sequence). V gave up 0 bases and J gave up 0 bases, with 9 bases separating them. The CDR3 spells CAWSVGTHSNQPQHF. Written as DNA, the CDR3 is TGTGCCTGGAGTGTCGGGACCCATAGCAATCAGCCCCAGCATTTT.

The chain uses TRBV5-8 and TRBJ1-1; D not resolved. V was pared by 3 bases and J by 10 bases, with 16 bases between. The germline V gene has CDR1 SGHTS and CDR2 YDEGEE. The CDR3 runs to 13 residues. The CDR3 here is CASSWAAHSGAFF. The CDR3 region has the DNA TGTGCCAGCAGCTGGGCAGCTCACAGCGGAGCTTTCTTT.

The CDR3 loop is CASSGYLYKEQYF. DNA for the CDR3: TGTGCCAGCAGTGGTTATCTCTATAAAGAGCAGTACTTC. The rearrangement links TRBV2 to TRBJ2-7; D call uncertain. V dropped 4 bases and J dropped 7 bases, with 14 bases sitting between them. Per germline, CDR1 SNHLY and CDR2 FYNNEI. The CDR3 consists of 13 residues.

The V gene is TRBV2, the J gene TRBJ2-1; 8 nucleotides align to TRBD1. This CDR3 spans 15 amino acids. CDR1 is SNHLY, CDR2 FYNNEI, per germline. The junction had 6 bases not matched to a gene; V was cut back by 8 bases and J by 0 bases. CDR3 in amino acids: CASDETGGSYNEQFF. The CDR3 region has the DNA TGTGCCAGCGATGAAACAGGGGGCTCCTACAATGAGCAGTTCTTC. Supplemented by reference TRBV2 and TRBJ2-1, the full variable domain reads EPEVTQTPSHQVTQMGQEVILRCVPISNHLYFYWYRQILGQKVEFLVSFYNNEISEKSEIFDDQFSVERPDGSNFTLKIRSTKLEDSAMYFCASDETGGSYNEQFFGPGTRLTVL.

V and J are TRBV2 and TRBJ1-2, with 7 bases identical to TRBD1. The ends lost 6 bases at V and 7 bases at J; junction bases unmatched: 11. The CDR3 totals 14 residues. The germline V gene has CDR1 SNHLY and CDR2 FYNNEI. CDR3 sequence reads: CASSESRTGVGYTF. The DNA of the CDR3 is TGTGCCAGCAGCGAATCGCGTACAGGGGTTGGCTACACCTTC.

This clone was picked up a small number of times. The V gene is TRBV28, the J gene TRBJ2-1; D is tentatively TRBD1 or TRBD2 (7 bases each). The V end lost 5 bases, the J end lost 9 bases, and 14 bases lay between the germline ends. The CDR3 is 13 residues long. From germline, CDR1 is MDHEN and CDR2 SYDVKM. The CDR3 sequence is CASSRQGGGEQFF. As DNA, the CDR3 is TGTGCCAGCAGTCGACAGGGCGGGGGTGAGCAGTTCTTC.

This clone was recorded once. The V and J genes are TRBV29-1 and TRBJ2-7; D is unclear. Trimming took 4 bases from V and 2 from J, leaving 15 bases between them. The CDR3 loop spans 14 amino acids. The germline CDR1 and CDR2 sequences are SQVTM and ANQGSEA. CDR3 amino acids: CSVGEGPTTYEQYF. The CDR3, as DNA: TGCAGCGTTGGAGAAGGTCCTACAACCTACGAGCAGTACTTC.

This clone was found once. The chain couples TRBV7-2 to TRBJ2-5; 8 nucleotides line up with TRBD1. After removal of 5 bases from V and 14 bases from J, the junction contained 13 bases not matched to a gene. CDR3 length: 13 amino acids. The V gene's germline CDR1 is SGHTA and CDR2 FQGNSA. CDR3 loop: CASSMDREGRIYF. Written as DNA, the CDR3 is TGTGCCAGCAGCATGGACAGGGAAGGCCGGATTTACTTC. Variable domain in full (rest from reference TRBV7-2 and TRBJ2-5): GAGVSQSPSNKVTEKGKDVELRCDPISGHTALYWYRQSLGQGLEFLIYFQGNSAPDKSGLPSDRFSAERTGGSVSTLTIQRTQQEDSAVYLCASSMDREGRIYFGPGTRLLVL.

The rearrangement joins TRBV27 to TRBJ1-2, with D unresolved. CDR1 and CDR2 from the germline V gene are MNHEY and SMNVEV (reference sequence). The length of the CDR3 is 13 residues. Trimming stripped 5 bases from V and 2 bases from J, with 9 bases between. In nucleotides, the CDR3 is TGTGCCAGCAGTAACGACGGAAACTATGGCTACACCTTC. Translating it yields CASSNDGNYGYTF.

This clone was detected once. The chain uses TRBV2 and TRBJ1-2, with 7 bases aligning to TRBD1. CDR1 is SNHLY and CDR2 is FYNNEI in the germline V gene. J gave up 8 bases and V 6 bases, and 12 bases lay outside the gene matches. CDR3 length: 14 residues. CDR3 in DNA: TGTGCCAGCAGAGCCACAGGGGTGGGATGGGGCTACACCTTC. It encodes CASRATGVGWGYTF.

Here the CDR3 reads CASSSPQGARWETQYF. In nucleotides, the CDR3 is TGTGCCAGCAGCTCGCCACAGGGGGCGCGGTGGGAGACCCAGTACTTC. The V and J genes are TRBV5-8 and TRBJ2-5; TRBD1 aligns across 9 bases. V was clipped by 3 bases and J by 5 bases; unmatched bases: 11. Germline CDR1 and CDR2: SGHTS and YDEGEE. The CDR3 has 16 residues.

The chain links TRBV11-2 to TRBJ2-3; 8 bases align to TRBD2. This CDR3 comprises 17 residues. V dropped 5 bases and J dropped 2; count of bases not matched to a gene: 12. Germline V gene lookup returns CDR1 SGHAT and CDR2 FQNNGV. CDR3 in amino acids: CASSKRLSGSPTDTQYF. The DNA of the CDR3 is TGTGCCAGCAGCAAACGTCTAAGCGGGAGTCCCACAGATACGCAGTATTTT. Full variable domain (remainder filled in from reference TRBV11-2 and TRBJ2-3): EAGVAQSPRYKIIEKRQSVAFWCNPISGHATLYWYQQILGQGPKLLIQFQNNGVVDDSQLPKDRFSAERLKGVDSTLKIQPAKLEDSAVYLCASSKRLSGSPTDTQYFGPGTRLTVL.

J is TRBJ1-1 and V is TRBV5-1, with D possibly being TRBD1 (6 bases). V lost 4 bases, J lost 0 bases, and 16 bases lay in between. The germline CDR1 and CDR2 sequences are SGHRS and YFSETQ. The CDR3 has 16 amino acids. The CDR3 region is CASSREGQRLNTEAFF. The CDR3 coding sequence is TGCGCCAGCAGCAGAGAGGGACAACGACTGAACACTGAAGCTTTCTTT.

The chain joins TRBV7-2 to TRBJ2-5, with 14 bases lining up with TRBD2. Germline values: CDR1 SGHTA, CDR2 FQGNSA. The CDR3 length is 16 residues. V lost 5 bases and J lost 1; bases outside the gene matches: 3. CDR3 DNA sequence: TGTGCCAGCAGCCCGGGGACTAGCGGGGGCCAAGAGACCCAGTACTTC. Translation: CASSPGTSGGQETQYF. The full variable domain, completed using reference TRBV7-2 and TRBJ2-5, is GAGVSQSPSNKVTEKGKDVELRCDPISGHTALYWYRQSLGQGLEFLIYFQGNSAPDKSGLPSDRFSAERTGGSVSTLTIQRTQQEDSAVYLCASSPGTSGGQETQYFGPGTRLLVL.

V and J are TRBV28 and TRBJ1-5; no firm D call. The CDR3 has 14 residues. The V end was cut by 6 bases, the J end by 5 bases, with 14 bases between. In germline, CDR1 is MDHEN, CDR2 SYDVKM. The CDR3 protein is CASSRKGLYQPQHF. The CDR3 region has the DNA TGTGCCAGCAGCCGCAAAGGGTTGTATCAGCCCCAGCATTTT.

The chain combines TRBV19 with TRBJ1-2, with D possibly TRBD1 on 6 matching bases. The germline CDR1 and CDR2 sequences are LNHDA and SQIVND (reference sequence). Trimming stripped 6 bases from V and 6 bases from J, with 20 bases between. There are 15 residues in the CDR3. The CDR3 region has the DNA TGTGCCAGTAGGCTCCCTCAGGGGAGCGGTGATGGCTACACCTTC. The encoded protein is CASRLPQGSGDGYTF.